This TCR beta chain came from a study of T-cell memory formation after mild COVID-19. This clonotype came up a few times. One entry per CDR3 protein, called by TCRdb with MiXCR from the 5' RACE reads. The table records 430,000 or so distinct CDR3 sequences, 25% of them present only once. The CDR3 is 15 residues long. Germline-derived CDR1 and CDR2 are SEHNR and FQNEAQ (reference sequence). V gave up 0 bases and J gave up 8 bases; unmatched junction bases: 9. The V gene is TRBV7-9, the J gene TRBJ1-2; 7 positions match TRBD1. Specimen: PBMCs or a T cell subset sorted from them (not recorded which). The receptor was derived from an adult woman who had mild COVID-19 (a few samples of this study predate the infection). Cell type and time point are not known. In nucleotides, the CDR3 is TGTGCCAGCAGCTTAGCGGAAGGGGGCACGAGAGGCTACACCTTC. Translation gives CASSLAEGGTRGYTF.